These 16 T cell receptor beta chains originate from one sample sequenced in a study of persistence of HIV-infected CD4 T cells (dated by TCRdb to about 2020). Their specific antigens are unknown. TCRbeta repertoires were sequenced from genomic DNA with the immunoSEQ hsTCRB assay version 4 in survey mode. What TCRdb holds here is the immuneACCESS table cut down to in-frame rearrangements. Part of the clones is not present; checked against another copy, under half of the missing clones reflect an unresolved V gene, and the others are unexplained. This sample comprises 44,000 or so clones, approximately 89% of them detected only once. Under 2% of the sample is in the top ten clones. What this sample's treatment or condition label stands for: suppressive antiretroviral therapy. Cells were stimulated with anti-CD3/anti-CD28 magnetic beads as a nonspecific positive control representing the CD4+ T cell repertoire. CD4+ T cells that responded were sorted based on upregulation of both CD40 ligand and CD69.

The sequenced sample was CD4+ T cells sorted from PBMCs after 18-hour stimulation, obtained from a patient who received antiretroviral therapy. In the paper's terms, the cell subset or site label means: CD40L+CD69+ CD4 T cells responding to anti-CD3/anti-CD28 beads, representing the overall repertoire. These receptors all come from an adult man with HIV who was CMV-seropositive.

V is TRBV28 and J is TRBJ2-3, with TRBD1 matching 9 bases. V trimming: 7 bases; J trimming: 4 bases; junction bases outside the gene matches: 9. The CDR3 totals 15 residues. Germline assignment: CDR1 MDHEN and CDR2 SYDVKM. The DNA of the CDR3 is TGTGCCAGCAATCCTCCAAGACAGGGGGCAGATACGCAGTATTTT. This encodes CASNPPRQGADTQYF.

CDR3 bases: TGTGCCAGTAGTCCTATAATGACTACGCCGAACACCGGGGAGCTGTTTTTT. Its translation is CASSPIMTTPNTGELFF. This chain joins TRBV19 and TRBJ2-2; maybe TRBD2 (5 bases). Trimming removed 5 bases from V and 0 bases from J, with 16 bases in between. The length of the CDR3 is 17 residues. The germline gives CDR1 LNHDA, CDR2 SQIVND (reference sequence).

The chain uses TRBV7-8 and TRBJ1-4; D not resolved. The germline V gene encodes CDR1 SGHVS and CDR2 FQNEAQ. Trimming cost V 4 bases and J 5 bases, with 11 bases left between them. The CDR3 has 14 residues. The DNA of the CDR3 is TGTGCCAGCAGCTCCCGGGATCGAAATGAAAAACTGTTTTTT. It encodes CASSSRDRNEKLFF.

This clone is medium-sized. The V call is TRBV10-3, the J call TRBJ1-5, with D possibly being TRBD1 (5 bases). The CDR3 totals 14 residues. Germline V gives CDR1 ENHRY, CDR2 SYGVKD. Trimming removed 10 bases from V and 7 bases from J, with 20 bases in between. CDR3 coding DNA: TGTGCCACGAGGGGCGGGGAGGCAGAGCAGCCCCAGCATTTT. Amino acid sequence: CATRGGEAEQPQHF.

The chain recombines TRBV29-1 with TRBJ1-4; D might be TRBD1 (5 bases). V was shortened by 3 bases and J by 7 bases, with 12 bases between the two germline ends. Germline V lookup: CDR1 SQVTM, CDR2 ANQGSEA. The CDR3 is 13 amino acids. The CDR3 is CSVDGQGGEKLFF. CDR3 in DNA: TGCAGCGTTGACGGGCAGGGTGGTGAAAAACTGTTTTTT.

V usage is TRBV10-2 and J usage is TRBJ1-1; D gene unclear. This CDR3 contains 14 residues. Trimming removed 3 bases at V and 1 base at J, with 9 bases between. In germline, CDR1 is WSHSY, CDR2 SAAADI. The chain's CDR3 is CASSDAGSNTEAFF. As DNA, the CDR3 is TGCGCCAGCAGTGACGCAGGATCGAACACTGAAGCTTTCTTT.

The gene calls are TRBV19 and TRBJ1-5, with 8 positions matching TRBD1. V shed 3 bases, J shed 7 bases, and the junction held 5 bases outside the gene matches. The CDR3 has 14 residues. CDR1 is LNHDA and CDR2 is SQIVND in the germline V gene (reference sequence). CDR3 DNA sequence: TGTGCCAGTAGTATTTCAGGGGGCCGGCAGCCCCAGCATTTT. It yields the protein CASSISGGRQPQHF.

The chain couples TRBV7-9 to TRBJ1-2; D remains unclear. The CDR3 totals 14 residues. Germline CDR1 and CDR2: SEHNR and FQNEAQ (reference sequence). The V end was cut by 0 bases, the J end by 8 bases, with 13 bases between. CDR3: CASSLALAAEGYTF. The CDR3 DNA sequence: TGTGCCAGCAGCTTAGCGCTAGCAGCGGAGGGCTACACCTTC.

CDR3 in amino acids: CASSRQGAKQPQHF. The DNA for the CDR3 is TGTGCCAGCAGTAGACAGGGGGCGAAACAGCCCCAGCATTTT. The chain has TRBV2 and TRBJ1-5; 10 bases are shared with TRBD1. The junction had 5 bases not matched to a gene; V was cut back by 5 bases and J by 7 bases. The CDR3 spans 14 residues. Germline values: CDR1 SNHLY, CDR2 FYNNEI.

The chain has TRBV7-6 and TRBJ2-3; D is ambiguous. CDR3 length equals 13 residues. V was pared by 3 bases and J by 7 bases, with 11 bases between. CDR1 and CDR2 (germline): SGHVS, FNYEAQ. CDR3 coding DNA: TGTGCCAGCAGCTTTCTAGACGGTAATACGCAGTATTTT. This gives the protein CASSFLDGNTQYF. The complete variable domain, with remaining parts taken from reference TRBV7-6 and TRBJ2-3, reads GAGVSQSPRYKVTKRGQDVALRCDPISGHVSLYWYRQALGQGPEFLTYFNYEAQQDKSGLPNDRFSAERPEGSISTLTIQRTEQRDSAMYRCASSFLDGNTQYFGPGTRLTVL.

This chain links TRBV25-1 with TRBJ2-6; weak D call: TRBD2 (6 bases). Germline V gives CDR1 MGHDK, CDR2 SYGVNS. Trimming pared 5 bases from V and 2 bases from J, leaving 10 bases between. This CDR3 is 15 amino acids long. CDR3 loop: CASSPPGAGANVLTF. The DNA of the CDR3 is TGTGCCAGCAGTCCCCCGGGGGCTGGGGCCAACGTCCTGACTTTC.

The V and J genes are TRBV7-9 and TRBJ1-2; TRBD1 matches at 11 bases. This CDR3 contains 14 residues. V dropped 7 bases and J dropped 4; count of bases not matched to a gene: 5. CDR1 and CDR2 from the germline V gene are SEHNR and FQNEAQ (reference sequence). The DNA for the CDR3 is TGTGCCAGCACCCGGACAGGGGGCGGCTATGGCTACACCTTC. Translation gives CASTRTGGGYGYTF.

The chain couples TRBV7-9 to TRBJ2-7; D is ambiguous. Trimming shortened V by 5 bases and J by 2 bases, and 13 bases separated the two germline ends. The CDR3 has 14 amino acids. The germline gives CDR1 SEHNR, CDR2 FQNEAQ (reference sequence). The CDR3, as DNA: TGTGCCAGCAGCACCGACACCAGGCCCTACGAGCAGTACTTC. Protein: CASSTDTRPYEQYF. Full variable domain (missing parts from reference TRBV7-9 and TRBJ2-7): DTGVSQNPRHKITKRGQNVTFRCDPISEHNRLYWYRQTLGQGPEFLTYFQNEAQLEKSRLLSDRFSAERPKGSFSTLEIQRTEQGDSAMYLCASSTDTRPYEQYFGPGTRLTVT.

The chain uses TRBV3-1 (or the pseudogene TRBV3-2) and TRBJ1-3; D not certain. Trimming removed 3 bases from V and 4 bases from J, with 7 bases in between. CDR1 LGHDT and CDR2 YNNKEL come from the germline V gene (reference sequence). This CDR3 has 13 residues. CDR3 DNA: TGTGCCAGCAGCCACCGTATCGGAAACACCATATATTTT. Translated, it gives CASSHRIGNTIYF.

The chain recombines TRBV19 with TRBJ2-7; either TRBD1 or TRBD2 may fit D (5 bases each). CDR1 and CDR2 from the germline V gene are LNHDA and SQIVND (reference sequence). V lost 3 bases, J lost 3 bases, and 6 bases lay in between. The CDR3 is 12 residues long. Here the CDR3 reads CASSIGGYEQYF. The CDR3, as DNA: TGTGCCAGTAGTATTGGGGGCTACGAGCAGTACTTC.

This clone was counted once. This chain links TRBV15 with TRBJ2-4, with 11 bases aligning to TRBD2. The ends lost 4 bases at V and 0 bases at J; junction bases unmatched: 8. The germline CDR1 and CDR2 sequences are LNHNV and YYDKDF (reference sequence). The CDR3 loop spans 18 amino acids. CDR3 nucleotides: TGTGCCACCAGCACCCCGACTAGCGGGGAAGCAGCCAAAAACATTCAGTACTTC. This sequence encodes CATSTPTSGEAAKNIQYF. Filled out from reference TRBV15 and TRBJ2-4, the complete variable domain reads DAMVIQNPRYQVTQFGKPVTLSCSQTLNHNVMYWYQQKSSQAPKLLFHYYDKDFNNEADTPDNFQSRRPNTSFCFLDIRSPGLGDTAMYLCATSTPTSGEAAKNIQYFGAGTRLSVL.